This T cell receptor beta chain derives from a study of blood T cell repertoires in COVID-19. In the study overall: Nucleic acid was either cDNA or gDNA, and it came from T cells, B-cell-depleted T cells, or PBMCs.

Per the original data handling: Amplification with reference gene primers provided the estimates of nucleated cell counts. Profiling relied on immunoSEQ multiplex PCR, and the TCRdb table lists in-frame clones only, not all of them. V, J and clone size were drawn from that table, and D and trimming were deduced from the DNA. Among under 250,000 clones listed, approximately 81% were seen once. The sequenced material came from peripheral blood. The clonotype was recovered from a man in his forties or fifties who had recovered from COVID-19.

For the CDR3, the DNA is TGTGCCAGCAGTTTCTCGCGCGACGAGCAGTACTTC. This sequence encodes CASSFSRDEQYF. V gene TRBV12-3 or TRBV12-4 combines with J gene TRBJ2-7; D is undetermined. The CDR3 contains 12 residues. The V end lost 3 bases, the J end lost 5 bases, and 8 bases lay between the germline ends.